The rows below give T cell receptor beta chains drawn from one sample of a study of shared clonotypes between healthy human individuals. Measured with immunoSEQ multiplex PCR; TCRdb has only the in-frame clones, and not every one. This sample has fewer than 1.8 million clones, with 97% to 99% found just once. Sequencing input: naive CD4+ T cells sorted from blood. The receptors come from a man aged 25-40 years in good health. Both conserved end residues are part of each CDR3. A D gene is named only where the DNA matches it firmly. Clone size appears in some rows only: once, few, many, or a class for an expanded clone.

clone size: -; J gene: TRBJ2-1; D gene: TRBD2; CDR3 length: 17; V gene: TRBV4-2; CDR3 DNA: TGTGCCAGCAGCGCGACTAGCGGGAGGGCCGCCTACAATGAGCAGTTCTTC; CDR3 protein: CASSATSGRAAYNEQFF
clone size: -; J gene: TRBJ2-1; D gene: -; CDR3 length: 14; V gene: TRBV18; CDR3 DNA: TGTGCCAGCTCACCACTTGGGAAGGACAATGAGCAGTTCTTC; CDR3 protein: CASSPLGKDNEQFF
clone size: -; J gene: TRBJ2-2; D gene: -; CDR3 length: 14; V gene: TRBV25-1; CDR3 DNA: TGTGCCAGCAGTGGAACTAGAATCAACGGGGAGCTGTTTTTT; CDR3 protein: CASSGTRINGELFF
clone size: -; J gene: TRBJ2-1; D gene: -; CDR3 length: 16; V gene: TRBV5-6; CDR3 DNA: TGTGCCAGCACCAGACCGGGCAGAGTCTCCTACAATGAGCAGTTCTTC; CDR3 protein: CASTRPGRVSYNEQFF
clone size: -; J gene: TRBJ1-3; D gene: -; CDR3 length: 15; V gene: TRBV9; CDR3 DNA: TGTGCCAGCAGCCAGGGATTATACTCTGGAAACACCATATATTTT; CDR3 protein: CASSQGLYSGNTIYF
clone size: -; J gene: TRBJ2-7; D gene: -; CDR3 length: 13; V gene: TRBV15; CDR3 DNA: TGTGCCACCCCTACAGGGACCTCCTACGAGCAGTACTTC; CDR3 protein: CATPTGTSYEQYF
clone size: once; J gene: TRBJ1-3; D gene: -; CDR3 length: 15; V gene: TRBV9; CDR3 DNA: TGTGCCAGCAGCCTCGAACAGAGCTCTGGAAACACCATATATTTT; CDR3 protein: CASSLEQSSGNTIYF
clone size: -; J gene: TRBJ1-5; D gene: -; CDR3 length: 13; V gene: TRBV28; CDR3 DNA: TGTGCCAGCAGACCGTATAGCAATCAGCCCCAGCATTTT; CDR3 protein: CASRPYSNQPQHF
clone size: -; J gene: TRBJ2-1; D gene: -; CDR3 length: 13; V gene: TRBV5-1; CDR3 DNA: TGCGCCAGCAGCGATGGCAGATTCAATGAGCAGTTCTTC; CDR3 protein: CASSDGRFNEQFF
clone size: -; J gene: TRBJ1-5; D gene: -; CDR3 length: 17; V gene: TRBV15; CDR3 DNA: TGTGCCACCAGCAGAGGGGCAGGCCCCTATAGCAATCAGCCCCAGCATTTT; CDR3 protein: CATSRGAGPYSNQPQHF
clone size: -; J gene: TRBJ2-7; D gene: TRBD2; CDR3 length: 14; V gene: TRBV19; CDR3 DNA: TGTGCCAGTAGTATTAGCGGGAAGCGCTACGAGCAGTACTTC; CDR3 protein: CASSISGKRYEQYF
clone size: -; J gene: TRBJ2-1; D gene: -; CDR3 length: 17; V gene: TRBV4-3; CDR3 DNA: TGCGCCAGCAGCCAGCTCCCGGGAGTCCTAGCCTACAATGAGCAGTTCTTC; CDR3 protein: CASSQLPGVLAYNEQFF
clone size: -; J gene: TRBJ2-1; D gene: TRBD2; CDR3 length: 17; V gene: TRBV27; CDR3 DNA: TGTGCCAGCAGTTTAGCCCGACTAGCGGGAGAGAACAATGAGCAGTTCTTC; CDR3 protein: CASSLARLAGENNEQFF
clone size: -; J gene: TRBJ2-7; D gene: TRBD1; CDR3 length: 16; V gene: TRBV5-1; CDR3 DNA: TGCGCCAGCAGCTTGCTTACATCGACAGGGGGCTACGAGCAGTACTTC; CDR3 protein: CASSLLTSTGGYEQYF
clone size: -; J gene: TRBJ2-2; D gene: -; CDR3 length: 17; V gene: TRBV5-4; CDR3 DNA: TGTGCCAGCAGCTTGGCCGGAGGAGGGCAGTACACCGGGGAGCTGTTTTTT; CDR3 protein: CASSLAGGGQYTGELFF
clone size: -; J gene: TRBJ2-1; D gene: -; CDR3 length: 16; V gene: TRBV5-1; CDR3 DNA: TGCGCCAGCAGCTTGGCGAGGGGAACCATCTACAATGAGCAGTTCTTC; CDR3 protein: CASSLARGTIYNEQFF